These 15 T cell receptor beta chains were all obtained from the same sample, sequenced in a study of blood T cell repertoires in COVID-19. Assay used: immunoSEQ multiplex PCR; TCRdb lists only in-frame clones, some missing. This sample has 180,000 or so clones, with roughly 88% found just once. Source material: peripheral blood. The receptors originated from a man aged 60 to 75 with acute or convalescent COVID-19.

This sequence joins TRBV4-1 and TRBJ2-1, with a possible D match to TRBD2 (5 bases). Trimming removed 2 bases at V and 2 bases at J, with 13 bases between. Germline loops: CDR1 MGHRA, CDR2 YSYEKL. The CDR3 is 16 amino acids. The CDR3 here is CASSQSGTGTYNEQFF. The DNA of the CDR3 is TGCGCCAGCAGCCAAAGTGGTACGGGAACCTACAATGAGCAGTTCTTC.

This chain links TRBV9 with TRBJ2-1; D is unresolved. Germline V CDR1 and CDR2: SGDLS, YYNGEE. This CDR3 comprises 13 residues. Trimming shortened V by 3 bases and J by 2 bases, and 6 bases separated the two germline ends. The chain's CDR3 is CASSAATYNEQFF. As DNA, the CDR3 is TGTGCCAGCAGCGCCGCTACCTACAATGAGCAGTTCTTC. The full variable domain, with the rest looked up from reference TRBV9 and TRBJ2-1, is DSGVTQTPKHLITATGQRVTLRCSPRSGDLSVYWYQQSLDQGLQFLIQYYNGEERAKGNILERFSAQQFPDLHSELNLSSLELGDSALYFCASSAATYNEQFFGPGTRLTVL.

The chain combines TRBV27 with TRBJ2-4, with TRBD1 identical over 7 bases. The CDR3 runs to 15 residues. Germline V gene sequence: CDR1 MNHEY, CDR2 SMNVEV (reference sequence). J was trimmed by 4 bases and V by 5 bases; bases with no gene match: 8. CDR3 coding DNA: TGTGCCAGCAGTCCTTACCGGGACAGAAAAAACATTCAGTACTTC. Protein product: CASSPYRDRKNIQYF.

This clone was counted between two and nine times. The chain combines TRBV7-6 with TRBJ1-5; no reliable D call. V was cut by 1 base and J by 4 bases, with 11 bases left in between. CDR3 size: 15 residues. The germline CDR1 and CDR2 sequences are SGHVS and FNYEAQ. DNA of the CDR3: TGTGCCAGCAGCTTAGATAACGGCAGGAATCAGCCCCAGCATTTT. This codes for CASSLDNGRNQPQHF.

The genes are TRBV9 and TRBJ2-2, with TRBD1 matching over 7 bases. This CDR3 is 16 amino acids long. Germline lookup yields CDR1 SGDLS and CDR2 YYNGEE. V was pared by 4 bases and J by 7 bases, with 13 bases of the junction left unmatched. DNA for the CDR3: TGTGCCAGCAGCTCCTCCGGTGAGGGGGCGTACGGGGAGCTGTTTTTT. It encodes CASSSSGEGAYGELFF.

This rearrangement joins TRBV5-1 to TRBJ2-7, with 9 nucleotides matching TRBD1. The trim removed 0 bases at V and 5 bases at J, leaving 3 bases unmatched. Germline V gives CDR1 SGHRS, CDR2 YFSETQ. The CDR3 covers 14 residues. In nucleotides, the CDR3 is TGCGCCAGCAGCTTGGGGACAGGGGTCAACGAGCAGTACTTC. Protein: CASSLGTGVNEQYF.

The chain recombines TRBV28 with TRBJ1-2; D remains ambiguous. With 4 bases removed from V and 5 bases from J, the gap between germline ends came to 17 bases. Germline V gene sequence: CDR1 MDHEN, CDR2 SYDVKM. The CDR3 consists of 15 residues. The CDR3 DNA reads TGTGCCAGCAGTTCGCCCGGGGTAGGGAGGTATGGCTACACCTTC. Residues: CASSSPGVGRYGYTF.

The CDR3 region is CASSLAGTSGSGETQYF. In nucleotides, the CDR3 is TGCGCCAGCAGCTTGGCGGGGACTAGCGGGAGCGGTGAGACCCAGTACTTC. This chain connects TRBV5-1 to TRBJ2-5; the match to TRBD2 covers 14 bases. Germline CDR1 is SGHRS and CDR2 is YFSETQ. The CDR3 has 17 residues. Unmatched junction bases numbered 6, after V lost 0 bases and J lost 5 bases.

The V call is TRBV5-1, the J call TRBJ2-4, with a tentative D call TRBD1 (7 bases). The CDR3 loop spans 15 amino acids. V was trimmed by 7 bases and J by 6 bases, leaving 20 bases between them. CDR1 SGHRS and CDR2 YFSETQ come from the germline V gene. CDR3 DNA sequence: TGCGCCAGCCAGGCGGAGGGGGCTAGGATAAACATTCAGTACTTC. Translation gives CASQAEGARINIQYF.

The chain combines TRBV7-2 with TRBJ2-7; D remains unclear. The CDR3 is made up of 13 amino acids. V was trimmed by 4 bases and J by 5 bases, leaving 12 bases between them. Germline CDR1 is SGHTA and CDR2 is FQGNSA. DNA of the CDR3: TGTGCCAGCAGCTATGGCAGGCTAAACGAGCAGTACTTC. Translated: CASSYGRLNEQYF. The whole variable domain, filled in from reference TRBV7-2 and TRBJ2-7, reads GAGVSQSPSNKVTEKGKDVELRCDPISGHTALYWYRQSLGQGLEFLIYFQGNSAPDKSGLPSDRFSAERTGGSVSTLTIQRTQQEDSAVYLCASSYGRLNEQYFGPGTRLTVT.

Here the CDR3 DNA reads TGTGCCAGCAGTTCCACTTCGACAGGGTTGATGAGAGAGCAGTACTTC. It is translated as CASSSTSTGLMREQYF. The chain is built from TRBV27 and TRBJ2-7, with 7 bases aligning to TRBD1. CDR3 length: 16 residues. V gave up 4 bases and J gave up 7 bases; unmatched junction bases: 16. Germline CDR1 and CDR2: MNHEY and SMNVEV (reference sequence).

The CDR3 nucleotides are TGTGCCAGCACACTACGGGCTACAGGATACAATGAGCAGTTCTTC. Its protein is CASTLRATGYNEQFF. The chain employs TRBV7-8 and TRBJ2-1; D perhaps matches TRBD1 (5 bases). Trimming stripped 7 bases from V and 4 bases from J, with 17 bases between. This CDR3 has 15 amino acids. CDR1 is SGHVS and CDR2 is FQNEAQ in the germline V gene.

V and J are TRBV6-2 or TRBV6-3 and TRBJ2-4, with TRBD1 identical over 7 bases. The CDR3 consists of 16 residues. Per germline, CDR1 MNHEY and CDR2 SVGEGT. The trim removed 2 bases at V and 1 base at J, leaving 5 bases unmatched. DNA for the CDR3: TGTGCCAGCAGTTACAAGGGGGCGAGTGCCAAAAACATTCAGTACTTC. Its translation is CASSYKGASAKNIQYF.

The chain has TRBV4-1 and TRBJ2-7; 8 bases map to TRBD2. J lost 4 bases, V lost 1 base, and 6 bases had no gene match. Per the germline V gene, CDR1 is MGHRA and CDR2 is YSYEKL. The CDR3 covers 15 residues. CDR3 DNA sequence: TGCGCCAGCAGCCAAGGAGCGGGAGTGGGGTACGAGCAGTACTTC. It translates to CASSQGAGVGYEQYF.

This rearrangement joins TRBV5-1 to TRBJ1-1; D remains ambiguous. Trimming took off 5 bases at V and 0 bases at J, with 14 bases between the two ends. The V gene's germline CDR1 is SGHRS and CDR2 YFSETQ. The CDR3 loop spans 15 amino acids. This CDR3 reads CASSQGGGMNTEAFF. In DNA, the CDR3 is TGCGCCAGCAGTCAAGGCGGCGGGATGAACACTGAAGCTTTCTTT. Based on the CDR3 plus reference TRBV5-1 and TRBJ1-1, the full variable domain is KAGVTQTPRYLIKTRGQQVTLSCSPISGHRSVSWYQQTPGQGLQFLFEYFSETQRNKGNFPGRFSGRQFSNSRSEMNVSTLELGDSALYLCASSQGGGMNTEAFFGQGTRLTVV.